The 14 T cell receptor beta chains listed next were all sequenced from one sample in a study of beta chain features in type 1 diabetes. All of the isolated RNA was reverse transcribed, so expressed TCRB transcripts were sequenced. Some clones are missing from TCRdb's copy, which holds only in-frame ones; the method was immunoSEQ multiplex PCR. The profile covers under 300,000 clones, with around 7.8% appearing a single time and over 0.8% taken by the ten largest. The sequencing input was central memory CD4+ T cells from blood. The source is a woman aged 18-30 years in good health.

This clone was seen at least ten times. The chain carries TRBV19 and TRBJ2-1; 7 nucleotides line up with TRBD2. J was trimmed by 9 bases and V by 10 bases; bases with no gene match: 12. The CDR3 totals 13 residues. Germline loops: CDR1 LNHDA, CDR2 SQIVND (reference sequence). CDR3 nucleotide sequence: TGTGCCACCGCTGGGACTACCCAGGGTGAGCAGTTCTTC. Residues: CATAGTTQGEQFF.

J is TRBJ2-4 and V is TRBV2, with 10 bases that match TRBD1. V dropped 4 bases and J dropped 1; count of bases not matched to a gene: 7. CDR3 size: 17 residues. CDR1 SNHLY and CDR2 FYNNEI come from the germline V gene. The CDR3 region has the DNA TGTGCCAGCAGTGGACAGGGGGCGCGGTCTGCCAAAAACATTCAGTACTTC. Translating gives CASSGQGARSAKNIQYF.

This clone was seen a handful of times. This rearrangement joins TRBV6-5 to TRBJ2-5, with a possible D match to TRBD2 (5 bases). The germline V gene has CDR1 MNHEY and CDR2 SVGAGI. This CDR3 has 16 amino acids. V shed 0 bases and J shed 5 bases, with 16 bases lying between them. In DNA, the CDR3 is TGTGCCAGCAGTTACTCGGAGGCCCTTGCAAAGGAGACCCAGTACTTC. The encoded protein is CASSYSEALAKETQYF.

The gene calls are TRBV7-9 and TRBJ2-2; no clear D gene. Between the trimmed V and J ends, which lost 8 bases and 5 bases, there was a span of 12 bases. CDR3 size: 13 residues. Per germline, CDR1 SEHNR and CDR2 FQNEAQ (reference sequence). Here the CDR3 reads CASQLSETGELFF. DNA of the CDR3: TGTGCCAGCCAACTTTCGGAGACCGGGGAGCTGTTTTTT.

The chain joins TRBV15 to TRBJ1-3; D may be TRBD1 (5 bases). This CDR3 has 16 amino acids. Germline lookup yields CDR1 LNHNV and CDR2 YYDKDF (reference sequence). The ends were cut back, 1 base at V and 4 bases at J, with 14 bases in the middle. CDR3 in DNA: TGTGCCACCAGCAGAGGAGGGGTACAATCGGGAAACACCATATATTTT. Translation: CATSRGGVQSGNTIYF. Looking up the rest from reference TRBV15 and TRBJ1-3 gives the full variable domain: DAMVIQNPRYQVTQFGKPVTLSCSQTLNHNVMYWYQQKSSQAPKLLFHYYDKDFNNEADTPDNFQSRRPNTSFCFLDIRSPGLGDTAMYLCATSRGGVQSGNTIYFGEGSWLTVV.

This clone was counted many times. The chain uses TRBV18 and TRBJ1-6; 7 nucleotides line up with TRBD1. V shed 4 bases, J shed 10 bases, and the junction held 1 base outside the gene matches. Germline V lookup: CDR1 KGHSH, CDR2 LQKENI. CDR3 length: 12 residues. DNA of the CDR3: TGTGCCAGCTCACGACAGGGCTCACCCCTCCACTTT. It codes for CASSRQGSPLHF.

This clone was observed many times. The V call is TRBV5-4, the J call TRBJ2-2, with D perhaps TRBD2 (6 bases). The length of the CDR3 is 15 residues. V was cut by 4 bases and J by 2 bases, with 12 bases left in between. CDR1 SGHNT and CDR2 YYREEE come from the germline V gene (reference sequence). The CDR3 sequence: CASSPGTPNTGELFF. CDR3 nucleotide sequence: TGTGCCAGCAGCCCCGGGACTCCCAACACCGGGGAGCTGTTTTTT.

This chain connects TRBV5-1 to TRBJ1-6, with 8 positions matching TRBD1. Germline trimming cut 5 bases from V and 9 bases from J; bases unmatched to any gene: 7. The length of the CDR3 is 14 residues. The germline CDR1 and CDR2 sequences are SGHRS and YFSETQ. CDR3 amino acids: CASREQGVRSPLHF. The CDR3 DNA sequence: TGCGCCAGCAGAGAACAGGGGGTGCGTTCACCCCTCCACTTT.

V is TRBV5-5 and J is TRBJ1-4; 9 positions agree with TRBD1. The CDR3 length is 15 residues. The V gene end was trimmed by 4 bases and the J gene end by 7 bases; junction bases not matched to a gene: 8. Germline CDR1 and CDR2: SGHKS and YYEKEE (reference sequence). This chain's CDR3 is CASSSFRDRAEKLFF. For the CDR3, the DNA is TGTGCCAGCAGCAGCTTCCGGGACAGGGCTGAAAAACTGTTTTTT.

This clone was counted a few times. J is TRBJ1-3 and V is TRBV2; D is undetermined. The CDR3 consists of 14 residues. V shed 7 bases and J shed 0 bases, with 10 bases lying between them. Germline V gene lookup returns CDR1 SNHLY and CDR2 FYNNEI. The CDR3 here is CASIPTGSGNTIYF. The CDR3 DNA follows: TGTGCCAGCATTCCTACCGGCTCTGGAAACACCATATATTTT.

The DNA for the CDR3 is TGTGCCAGCAGTTTACGACCCTCCTACGAGCAGTACGTC. This gives the protein CASSLRPSYEQYV. The V and J genes are TRBV27 and TRBJ2-7, with D uncertain. Germline assignment: CDR1 MNHEY and CDR2 SMNVEV (reference sequence). Trimming took off 2 bases at V and 0 bases at J, with 5 bases between the two ends. This CDR3 has 13 amino acids.

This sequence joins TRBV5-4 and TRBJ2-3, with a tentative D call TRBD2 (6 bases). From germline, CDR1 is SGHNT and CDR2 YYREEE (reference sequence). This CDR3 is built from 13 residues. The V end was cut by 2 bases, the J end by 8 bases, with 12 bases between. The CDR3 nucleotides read TGTGCCAGCAGCTTAGGAGGTAGCGGTACGCAGTATTTT. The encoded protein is CASSLGGSGTQYF.

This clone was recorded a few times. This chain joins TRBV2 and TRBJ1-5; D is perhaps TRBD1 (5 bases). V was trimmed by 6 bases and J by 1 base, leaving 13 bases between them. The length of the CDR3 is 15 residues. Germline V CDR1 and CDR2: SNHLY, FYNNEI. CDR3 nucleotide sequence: TGTGCCAGCAGGCAGGGAACAGTCAGCAATCAGCCCCAGCATTTT. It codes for CASRQGTVSNQPQHF.

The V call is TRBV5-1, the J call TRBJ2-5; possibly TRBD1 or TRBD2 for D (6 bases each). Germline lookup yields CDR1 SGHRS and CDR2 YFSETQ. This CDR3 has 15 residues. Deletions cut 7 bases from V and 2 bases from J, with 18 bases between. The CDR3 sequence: CASSQGRGLQETQYF. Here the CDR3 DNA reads TGCGCCAGCTCACAGGGTCGGGGACTTCAAGAGACCCAGTACTTC.